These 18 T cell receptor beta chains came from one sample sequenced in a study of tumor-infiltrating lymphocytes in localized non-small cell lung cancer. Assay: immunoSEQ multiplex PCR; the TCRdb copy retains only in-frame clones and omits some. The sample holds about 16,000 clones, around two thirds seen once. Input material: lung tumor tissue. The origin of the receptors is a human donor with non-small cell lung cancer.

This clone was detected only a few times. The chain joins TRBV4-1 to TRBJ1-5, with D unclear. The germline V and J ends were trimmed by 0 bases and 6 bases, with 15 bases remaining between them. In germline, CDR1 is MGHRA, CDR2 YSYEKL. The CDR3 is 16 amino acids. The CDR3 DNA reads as TGCGCCAGCAGCCAAGATTCTAGAGGGTTTGGTCAGCCCCAGCATTTT. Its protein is CASSQDSRGFGQPQHF.

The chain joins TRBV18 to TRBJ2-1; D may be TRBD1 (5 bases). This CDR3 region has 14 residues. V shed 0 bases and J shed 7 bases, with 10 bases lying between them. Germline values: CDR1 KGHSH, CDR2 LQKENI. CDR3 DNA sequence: TGTGCCAGCTCACCACCCTGGGGCGGAAATGAGCAGTTCTTC. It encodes CASSPPWGGNEQFF. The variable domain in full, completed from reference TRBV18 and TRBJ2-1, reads NAGVMQNPRHLVRRRGQEARLRCSPMKGHSHVYWYRQLPEEGLKFMVYLQKENIIDESGMPKERFSAEFPKEGPSILRIQQVVRGDSAAYFCASSPPWGGNEQFFGPGTRLTVL.

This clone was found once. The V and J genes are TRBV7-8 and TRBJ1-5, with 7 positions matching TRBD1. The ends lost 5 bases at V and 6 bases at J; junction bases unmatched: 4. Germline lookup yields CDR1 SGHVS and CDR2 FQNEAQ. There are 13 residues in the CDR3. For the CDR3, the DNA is TGTGCCAGCAGCAGCGACAGGGCTCAGCCCCAGCATTTT. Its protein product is CASSSDRAQPQHF.

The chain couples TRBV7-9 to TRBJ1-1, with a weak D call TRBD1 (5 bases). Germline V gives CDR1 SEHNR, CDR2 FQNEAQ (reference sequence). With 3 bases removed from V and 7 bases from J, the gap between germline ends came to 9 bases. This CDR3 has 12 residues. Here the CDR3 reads CASSFFQGEAFF. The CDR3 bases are TGTGCCAGCAGCTTTTTCCAGGGTGAAGCTTTCTTT.

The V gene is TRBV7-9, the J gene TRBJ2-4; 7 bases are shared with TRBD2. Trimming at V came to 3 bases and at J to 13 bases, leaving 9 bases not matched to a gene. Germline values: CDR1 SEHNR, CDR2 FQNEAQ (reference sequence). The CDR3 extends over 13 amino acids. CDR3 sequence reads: CASSLDIGRQQYF. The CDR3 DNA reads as TGTGCCAGCAGCTTGGACATCGGGAGGCAACAGTACTTC. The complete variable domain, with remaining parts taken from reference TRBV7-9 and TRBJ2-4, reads DTGVSQNPRHKITKRGQNVTFRCDPISEHNRLYWYRQTLGQGPEFLTYFQNEAQLEKSRLLSDRFSAERPKGSFSTLEIQRTEQGDSAMYLCASSLDIGRQQYFGAGTRLSVL.

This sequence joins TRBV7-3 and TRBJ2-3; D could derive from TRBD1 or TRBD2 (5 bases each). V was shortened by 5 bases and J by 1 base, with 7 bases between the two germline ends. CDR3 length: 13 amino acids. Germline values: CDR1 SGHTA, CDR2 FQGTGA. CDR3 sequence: CASSGGGTDTQYF. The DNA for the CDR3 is TGTGCCAGCAGCGGGGGAGGCACAGATACGCAGTATTTT.

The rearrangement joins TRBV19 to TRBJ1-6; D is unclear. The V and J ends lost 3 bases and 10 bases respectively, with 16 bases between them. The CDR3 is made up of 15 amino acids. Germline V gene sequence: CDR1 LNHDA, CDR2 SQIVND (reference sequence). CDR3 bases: TGTGCCAGTAGTATTGGGTCCGTCGGTGAGTCACCCCTCCACTTT. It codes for CASSIGSVGESPLHF.

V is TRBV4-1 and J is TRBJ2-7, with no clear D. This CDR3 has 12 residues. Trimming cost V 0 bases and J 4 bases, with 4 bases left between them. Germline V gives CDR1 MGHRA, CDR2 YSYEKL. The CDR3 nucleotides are TGCGCCAGCAGCCAAGATGAGTACGAGCAGTACTTC. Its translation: CASSQDEYEQYF.

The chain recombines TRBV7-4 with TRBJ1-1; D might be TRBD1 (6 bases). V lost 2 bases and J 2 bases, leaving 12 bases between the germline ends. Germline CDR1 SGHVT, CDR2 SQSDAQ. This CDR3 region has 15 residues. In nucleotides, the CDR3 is TGTGCCAGCAGCTTATCTGCAGGGGTCAACACTGAAGCTTTCTTT. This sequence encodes CASSLSAGVNTEAFF. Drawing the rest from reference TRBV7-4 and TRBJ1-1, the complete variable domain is GAGVSQSPRYKVAKRGRDVALRCDSISGHVTLYWYRQTLGQGSEVLTYSQSDAQRDKSGRPSGRFSAERPERSVSTLKIQRTEQGDSAVYLCASSLSAGVNTEAFFGQGTRLTVV.

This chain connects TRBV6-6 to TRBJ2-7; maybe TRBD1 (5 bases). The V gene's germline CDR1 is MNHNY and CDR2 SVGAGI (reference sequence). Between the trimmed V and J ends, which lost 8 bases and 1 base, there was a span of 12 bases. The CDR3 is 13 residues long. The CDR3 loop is CASLRDSSYEQYF. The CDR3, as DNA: TGTGCCAGCCTCCGAGACAGTTCCTACGAGCAGTACTTC.

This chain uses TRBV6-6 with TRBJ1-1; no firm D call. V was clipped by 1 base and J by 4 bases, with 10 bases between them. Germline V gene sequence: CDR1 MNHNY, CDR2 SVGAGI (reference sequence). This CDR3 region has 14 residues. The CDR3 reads CASSYYGSTTEAFF. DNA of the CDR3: TGTGCCAGCAGTTACTATGGCAGTACCACTGAAGCTTTCTTT.

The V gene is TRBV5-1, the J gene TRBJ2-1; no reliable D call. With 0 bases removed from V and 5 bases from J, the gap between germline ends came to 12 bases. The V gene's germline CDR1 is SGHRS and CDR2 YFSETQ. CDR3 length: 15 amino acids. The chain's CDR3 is CASSLAPRQDNEQFF. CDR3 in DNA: TGCGCCAGCAGCTTGGCCCCGCGACAAGACAATGAGCAGTTCTTC.

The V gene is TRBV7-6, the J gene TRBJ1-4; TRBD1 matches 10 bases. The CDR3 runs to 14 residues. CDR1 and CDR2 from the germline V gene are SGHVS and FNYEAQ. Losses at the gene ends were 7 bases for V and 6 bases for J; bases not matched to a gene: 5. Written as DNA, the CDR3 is TGTGCCAGCAATTGGGGGACAGGGGATGAAAAACTGTTTTTT. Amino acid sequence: CASNWGTGDEKLFF. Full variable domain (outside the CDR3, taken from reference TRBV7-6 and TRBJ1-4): GAGVSQSPRYKVTKRGQDVALRCDPISGHVSLYWYRQALGQGPEFLTYFNYEAQQDKSGLPNDRFSAERPEGSISTLTIQRTEQRDSAMYRCASNWGTGDEKLFFGSGTQLSVL.

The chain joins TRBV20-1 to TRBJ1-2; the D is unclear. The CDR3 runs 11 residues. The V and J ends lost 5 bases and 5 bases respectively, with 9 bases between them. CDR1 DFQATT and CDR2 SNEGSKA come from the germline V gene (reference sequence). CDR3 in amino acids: CSAVNTYGYTF. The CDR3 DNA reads TGCAGTGCTGTAAATACGTATGGCTACACCTTC.

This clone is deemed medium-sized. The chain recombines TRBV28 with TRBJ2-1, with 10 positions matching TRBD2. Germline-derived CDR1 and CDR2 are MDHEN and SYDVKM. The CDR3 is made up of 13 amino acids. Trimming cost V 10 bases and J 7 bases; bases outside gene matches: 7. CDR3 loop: CATEGLALNEQFF. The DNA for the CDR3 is TGTGCCACCGAGGGACTAGCGTTAAATGAGCAGTTCTTC.

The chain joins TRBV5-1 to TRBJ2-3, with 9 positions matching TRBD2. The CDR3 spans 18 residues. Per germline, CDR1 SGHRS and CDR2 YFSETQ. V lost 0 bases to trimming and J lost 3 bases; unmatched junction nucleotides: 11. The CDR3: CASSLAIRASGITDTQYF. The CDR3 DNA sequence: TGCGCCAGCAGCTTGGCCATTAGGGCTAGCGGGATTACAGATACGCAGTATTTT.

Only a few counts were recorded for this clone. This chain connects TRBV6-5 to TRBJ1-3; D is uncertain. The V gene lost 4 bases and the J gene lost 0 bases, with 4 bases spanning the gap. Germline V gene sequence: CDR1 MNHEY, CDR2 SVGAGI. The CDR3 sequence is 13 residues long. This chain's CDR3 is CASSLSSGNTIYF. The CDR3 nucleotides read TGTGCCAGCAGTTTGAGCTCTGGAAACACCATATATTTT.

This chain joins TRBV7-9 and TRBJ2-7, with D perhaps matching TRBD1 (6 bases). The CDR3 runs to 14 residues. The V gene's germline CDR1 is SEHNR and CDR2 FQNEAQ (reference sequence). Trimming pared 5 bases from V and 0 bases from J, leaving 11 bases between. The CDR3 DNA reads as TGTGCCAGCAGCAATGACAGGTCCTCCTACGAGCAGTACTTC. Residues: CASSNDRSSYEQYF. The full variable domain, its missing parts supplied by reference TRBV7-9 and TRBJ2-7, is DTGVSQNPRHKITKRGQNVTFRCDPISEHNRLYWYRQTLGQGPEFLTYFQNEAQLEKSRLLSDRFSAERPKGSFSTLEIQRTEQGDSAMYLCASSNDRSSYEQYFGPGTRLTVT.